Following are 15 T cell receptor beta chains from one sample sequenced in a study of blood T cell repertoires in COVID-19. Produced via immunoSEQ multiplex PCR; TCRdb's table is partial and in-frame only. The table includes some 60,000 clones, about four fifths detected once. Sequencing used peripheral blood. The receptors were gathered from a woman at least 80 years old with acute or convalescent COVID-19.

This chain joins TRBV7-2 and TRBJ1-1; 7 bases fit TRBD1. Losses at the gene ends were 5 bases for V and 1 base for J; bases not matched to a gene: 4. Germline values: CDR1 SGHTA, CDR2 FQGNSA. The CDR3 length is 14 residues. CDR3 residues: CASSPYRGNTEAFF. The CDR3 nucleotides are TGTGCCAGCAGCCCGTACAGGGGGAACACTGAAGCTTTCTTT.

V and J are TRBV28 and TRBJ2-1; 10 bases agree with TRBD2. Trimming took 6 bases from V and 8 from J; bases not matched to a gene: 10. Germline V gene lookup returns CDR1 MDHEN and CDR2 SYDVKM. The length of the CDR3 is 15 residues. CDR3 in DNA: TGTGCCAGCAGCTCTAGCGGGGGTTATTGGGATGAGCAGTTCTTC. Its protein product is CASSSSGGYWDEQFF.

CDR3 in amino acids: CASSSGRSYSGNTIYF. The CDR3 DNA sequence: TGTGCCAGCAGCAGCGGGCGGTCCTACTCTGGAAACACCATATATTTT. The V and J genes are TRBV11-2 and TRBJ1-3; D is unresolved. The CDR3 is 16 residues long. Germline CDR1 is SGHAT and CDR2 is FQNNGV. Trimming removed 5 bases from V and 0 bases from J, with 14 bases in between.

CDR3 sequence reads: CASSGLAAYEQYF. The CDR3 bases are TGTGCCAGCAGTGGACTAGCGGCCTACGAGCAGTACTTC. The chain recombines TRBV6-2 or TRBV6-3 with TRBJ2-7, with 10 nucleotides matching TRBD2. The germline V gene has CDR1 MNHEY and CDR2 SVGEGT. V lost 5 bases and J lost 2; bases outside the gene matches: 0. The CDR3 is made up of 13 amino acids.

DNA for the CDR3: TGTGCCAGCAGCTTAACCCATGGGCTAGCGAGCTACGAGCAGTACTTC. This translates into CASSLTHGLASYEQYF. The chain couples TRBV7-2 to TRBJ2-7, with D maybe TRBD2 (6 bases). The germline V and J ends were trimmed by 2 bases and 3 bases, with 17 bases remaining between them. The CDR3 length is 16 residues. CDR1 is SGHTA and CDR2 is FQGNSA in the germline V gene. Supplemented by reference TRBV7-2 and TRBJ2-7, the full variable domain reads GAGVSQSPSNKVTEKGKDVELRCDPISGHTALYWYRQSLGQGLEFLIYFQGNSAPDKSGLPSDRFSAERTGGSVSTLTIQRTQQEDSAVYLCASSLTHGLASYEQYFGPGTRLTVT.

The chain carries TRBV10-2 and TRBJ2-7, with 9 bases that match TRBD2. Germline trimming cut 5 bases from V and 0 bases from J; bases unmatched to any gene: 2. There are 14 residues in the CDR3. Germline CDR1 and CDR2: WSHSY and SAAADI. This chain's CDR3 is CASSLAGSSYEQYF. The CDR3 nucleotides are TGCGCCAGCAGTCTAGCGGGGAGCTCCTACGAGCAGTACTTC.

The chain carries TRBV5-8 and TRBJ1-6; D is undetermined. Per germline, CDR1 SGHTS and CDR2 YDEGEE. Between the trimmed V and J ends, which lost 1 base and 7 bases, there was a span of 6 bases. The CDR3 is made up of 13 amino acids. The CDR3 DNA reads as TGTGCCAGCAGCTTGCTCCAGAATTCACCCCTCCACTTT. As protein: CASSLLQNSPLHF. Combining the CDR3 with reference TRBV5-8 and TRBJ1-6 gives the whole variable domain EAGVTQSPTHLIKTRGQQATLRCSPISGHTSVYWYQQALGLGLQFLLWYDEGEERNRGNFPPRFSGRQFPNYSSELNVNALELEDSALYLCASSLLQNSPLHFGNGTRLTVT.

The rearrangement links TRBV21-1 to TRBJ1-6. TRBV21-1 is flagged as a pseudogene. This CDR3 contains 9 residues. The CDR3 loop is CANNSPLHF. Written as DNA, the CDR3 is TGTGCTAATAATTCACCCCTCCACTTT.

V usage is TRBV12-3 or TRBV12-4 and J usage is TRBJ1-5; D unresolved. Trimming removed 6 bases from V and 10 bases from J, with 10 bases in between. This CDR3 comprises 11 residues. Here the CDR3 reads CASSGPGPQHF. Written as DNA, the CDR3 is TGTGCCAGCAGCGGCCCAGGACCCCAGCATTTT.

This clone occurred once. The chain carries TRBV13 and TRBJ2-5; TRBD2 is a possible D gene (6 bases). The CDR3 loop spans 16 amino acids. CDR1 and CDR2 from the germline V gene are PRHDT and FYEKMQ (reference sequence). The ends were cut back, 5 bases at V and 0 bases at J, with 16 bases in the middle. Here the CDR3 reads CASSHPEGGNQETQYF. DNA for the CDR3: TGTGCCAGCAGCCACCCGGAGGGCGGGAACCAAGAGACCCAGTACTTC.

The V call is TRBV11-1, the J call TRBJ2-2; weak D call: TRBD2 (5 bases). CDR3 size: 15 residues. V lost 2 bases and J 4 bases, leaving 11 bases between the germline ends. CDR1 SGHAT and CDR2 FQDESV come from the germline V gene (reference sequence). CDR3: CASSLPGSGTGELFF. CDR3 coding DNA: TGTGCCAGCAGCTTACCGGGGTCGGGCACCGGGGAGCTGTTTTTT.

V gene TRBV30 combines with J gene TRBJ1-5; TRBD1 matches at 7 bases. Germline assignment: CDR1 GTSNPN and CDR2 SVGIG (reference sequence). The CDR3 totals 13 residues. J was trimmed by 5 bases and V by 2 bases; bases with no gene match: 3. The CDR3 reads CAWSITGDQPQHF. The CDR3 DNA reads TGTGCCTGGAGTATAACAGGGGATCAGCCCCAGCATTTT.

The chain uses TRBV5-5 and TRBJ1-1, with D possibly matching TRBD1 (5 bases). V gave up 0 bases and J gave up 3 bases, with 15 bases separating them. Per the germline V gene, CDR1 is SGHKS and CDR2 is YYEKEE (reference sequence). This CDR3 is 16 amino acids long. Here the CDR3 reads CASSLDLGSGDTEAFF. Here the CDR3 DNA reads TGTGCCAGCAGCTTGGATCTCGGCTCGGGGGACACTGAAGCTTTCTTT.

The chain recombines TRBV6-5 with TRBJ2-3; 10 bases fit TRBD2. The J segment lost 6 bases and the V segment lost 5 bases, leaving 5 bases of the junction unmatched. Germline lookup yields CDR1 MNHEY and CDR2 SVGAGI. This CDR3 comprises 14 residues. The DNA for the CDR3 is TGTGCCAGCAGTAGCGGGGGGGCGAGGGATACGCAGTATTTT. Translation gives CASSSGGARDTQYF.

The V gene is TRBV19, the J gene TRBJ2-7; D is unresolved. Trimming removed 8 bases from V and 4 bases from J, with 15 bases in between. The CDR3 is made up of 13 amino acids. Germline V gene lookup returns CDR1 LNHDA and CDR2 SQIVND (reference sequence). The CDR3 sequence: CASLPKFPYEQYF. The CDR3 DNA is TGTGCCAGTCTACCCAAGTTCCCTTACGAGCAGTACTTC.